The T cell receptor beta chain under discussion was sequenced for a study of shared clonotypes between healthy human individuals. At the level of the study: Each donor's CD8 memory used one plate, CD8 naive two, each CD4 subset three. Study conclusions and caveats: It was observed that 5% to 6.5% of naive CD4 clonotypes were shared across a few donors.

This clone has more than one count but fewer than ten. What it binds is not known. The naive CD8 fraction comprised CD45RO-negative cells positively selected for CCR7 and excluded terminally differentiated effector memory CD45RA+ cells. In germline, CDR1 is MGHDK, CDR2 SYGVNS. Between the trimmed V and J ends, which lost 0 bases and 4 bases, there was a span of 3 bases. This CDR3 has 12 amino acids. This table comes from immunoSEQ multiplex PCR, and its TCRdb copy is limited to in-frame clones, with some not included. Among around 1.9 million clones listed, 90% to 95% were seen once. The sequenced material came from naive CD8+ T cells from PBMCs. The sequence derives from a young man in good health. Some clones in this sample may be carry-over from other donors' samples. The V and J genes are TRBV25-1 and TRBJ1-1, with D unclear. CDR3 region: CASSEYGTEAFF. For the CDR3, the DNA is TGTGCCAGCAGTGAATACGGCACTGAAGCTTTCTTT.